The source of this T cell receptor (beta chain) is a study of untreated major depressive disorder. Points from the study as a whole: TRBV25-01 and TRBV02-01 usage differences were not statistically significant.

J was trimmed by 1 base and V by 2 bases; bases with no gene match: 8. This CDR3 is 19 amino acids long. The germline V gene has CDR1 MNHNS and CDR2 SASEGT. The repertoire was sequenced with immunoSEQ multiplex PCR; TCRdb's copy has only in-frame clones and lacks some. The data show approximately 20,000 clones, 85% seen once. Participants were all of European descent. This clone has only a few counts. Its antigen is undetermined. Input material: CD4+ T cells from PBMCs. This sequence originates from a woman in her 30s in good health. The rearrangement joins TRBV6-1 to TRBJ2-1; TRBD2 agrees at 13 bases. The CDR3 loop reads CASSERRLAGGGSYNEQFF. CDR3 in DNA: TGTGCCAGCAGTGAACGGAGACTAGCGGGAGGCGGGTCCTACAATGAGCAGTTCTTC.